One and the same sample provided the 32 T cell receptor beta chains below, sequenced in a study of Tregs in tolerant kidney transplant recipients. The repertoire was sequenced with immunoSEQ multiplex PCR; TCRdb's copy has only in-frame clones and lacks some. Its clone listing holds about 48,000 clones. The material was CD4+ T cells from blood, obtained before the transplant. These receptors all come from a human donor who received a combined kidney and bone marrow transplant.

On this clone: Coverage ceases 3 residues before the CDR3 finishes, and the germline J gene fills in the end. Other DNA sequences in the sample encode the same CDR3. V usage is TRBV30 and J usage is TRBJ1-6; weak D call: TRBD1 (6 bases). Per germline, CDR1 GTSNPN and CDR2 SVGIG (reference sequence). Trimming removed 5 bases from V and 8 bases from J, with 19 bases in between. This CDR3 has 15 residues. The CDR3 is CAWLTGHPKDSPLHF. The sequenced part of the CDR3 DNA is TGTGCCTGGTTAACGGGACACCCGAAGGATTCACCC. The entire variable domain, with the rest obtained from reference TRBV30 and TRBJ1-6, is as follows: SQTIHQWPATLVQPVGSPLSLECTVEGTSNPNLYWYRQAAGRGLQLLFYSVGIGQISSEVPQNLSASRPQDRQFILSSKKLLLSDSGFYLCAWLTGHPKDSPLHFGNGTRLTVT.

To note about this clone: Read coverage stops 3 residues before the CDR3 terminus; the germline J gene supplies the remainder. The rearrangement links TRBV2 to TRBJ2-7, with 9 bases lining up with TRBD2. The ends lost 6 bases at V and 3 bases at J; junction bases unmatched: 9. In germline, CDR1 is SNHLY, CDR2 FYNNEI. The CDR3 is 15 residues long. CDR3 DNA (partial): TGTGCCAGCAGGTCGGACCTAGCGGGATTCTACGAG. Translation gives CASRSDLAGFYE. The whole CDR3 sequence is CASRSDLAGFYEQYF.

For this clone: With the read ending 3 residues before the CDR3 end, the germline J gene is used to fill in that end. J is TRBJ2-2 and V is TRBV7-9; 8 nucleotides match TRBD2. The germline V gene encodes CDR1 SEHNR and CDR2 FQNEAQ (reference sequence). V lost 7 bases, J lost 0 bases, and 4 bases stayed unmatched. The CDR3 runs to 15 residues. Incomplete CDR3 DNA: TGTGCCAGCAAACGGGGGGGGGCGAACACCGGGGAG. Encoded protein: CASKRGGANTGE. The whole CDR3 sequence reads CASKRGGANTGELFF.

In regard to this clone: The CDR3 end lies 3 residues beyond the end of the read and is filled in from the germline J gene. V and J are TRBV7-8 and TRBJ1-1, with TRBD1 as a possible D gene (6 bases). The CDR3 runs to 13 residues. Germline assignment: CDR1 SGHVS and CDR2 FQNEAQ. V lost 5 bases, J lost 1 base, and 8 bases lay in between. The CDR3 spells CASSTQGNTEAFF. The sequenced part of the CDR3 DNA is TGTGCCAGCAGCACACAGGGGAACACTGAA.

Concerning this clone itself: The CDR3 end falls 3 residues outside the read, so it is completed with the germline J gene. Other nucleotide sequences from this sample produce the same CDR3. This chain links TRBV30 with TRBJ2-5; D possibly corresponds to TRBD2 (6 bases). CDR3 length: 16 amino acids. Trimming cost V 1 base and J 2 bases, with 17 bases left between them. Germline CDR1 GTSNPN, CDR2 SVGIG (reference sequence). The part of the CDR3 DNA that was read is TGTGCCTGGAGTGCAGCATGGCCGGGGACTCAAGAGACC. The encoded protein is CAWSAAWPGTQET. The full CDR3 protein reads CAWSAAWPGTQETQYF.

To note about this clone: With the read ending 3 residues before the CDR3 end, the germline J gene is used to fill in that end. The chain employs TRBV7-9 and TRBJ1-1, with a tentative D call TRBD1 (5 bases). The CDR3 is 14 residues long. Germline lookup yields CDR1 SEHNR and CDR2 FQNEAQ (reference sequence). V dropped 3 bases and J dropped 2 bases, with 10 bases sitting between them. The DNA read from the CDR3 is TGTGCCAGCAGCTTCGGAACAGGTAACACTGAA. Amino acids: CASSFGTGNTE. The whole CDR3 reads CASSFGTGNTEAFF. Full variable domain (missing parts from reference TRBV7-9 and TRBJ1-1): DTGVSQNPRHKITKRGQNVTFRCDPISEHNRLYWYRQTLGQGPEFLTYFQNEAQLEKSRLLSDRFSAERPKGSFSTLEIQRTEQGDSAMYLCASSFGTGNTEAFFGQGTRLTVV.

As regards this clone: The CDR3 end falls 3 residues outside the read, so it is completed with the germline J gene. The chain carries TRBV5-1 and TRBJ2-1; 8 bases line up with TRBD1. This CDR3 has 15 residues. The germline gives CDR1 SGHRS, CDR2 YFSETQ. After removal of 4 bases from V and 3 bases from J, the junction contained 6 bases not matched to a gene. The chain's CDR3 is CASSPRDRIYNEQFF. The covered CDR3 bases are TGCGCCAGCAGCCCCCGGGACAGGATCTACAATGAG.

Comment on this clone: Read data end 3 residues before the CDR3 end; the end is taken from the germline J gene. V and J are TRBV5-1 and TRBJ2-5; TRBD2 agrees at 14 bases. The CDR3 extends over 16 amino acids. The germline V gene has CDR1 SGHRS and CDR2 YFSETQ. Losses at the gene ends were 4 bases for V and 5 bases for J; bases not matched to a gene: 7. The CDR3 is CASSLGTSGSSETQYF. The DNA read from the CDR3 is TGCGCCAGCAGCCTAGGGACTAGCGGGAGTAGCGAGACC.

Concerning this clone: The read finishes 3 residues shy of the CDR3 end, and the germline J gene is used to complete it. V gene TRBV30 combines with J gene TRBJ1-1; D gene ambiguous. Germline CDR1 reads GTSNPN; CDR2 reads SVGIG (reference sequence). CDR3 length equals 12 residues. V lost 1 base, J lost 6 bases, and 9 bases lay in between. The CDR3 is CAWSGKGAEAFF. The CDR3 DNA, read in part, is TGTGCCTGGAGTGGAAAGGGCGCTGAA.

Points on this clone: Sequencing ends 3 residues short of the CDR3 end; the germline J gene provides the rest. The chain links TRBV2 to TRBJ1-2; D possibly corresponds to TRBD1 (6 bases). V gave up 3 bases and J gave up 1 base, with 9 bases separating them. The CDR3 covers 14 residues. The germline V gene encodes CDR1 SNHLY and CDR2 FYNNEI. CDR3 DNA (partial): TGTGCCAGCAGTGATTTGGGACATAACTATGGC. This sequence encodes CASSDLGHNYG. The complete CDR3 protein is CASSDLGHNYGYTF.

Turning to this clone: Read coverage stops 3 residues before the CDR3 terminus; the germline J gene supplies the remainder. The rearrangement joins TRBV7-9 to TRBJ2-5; TRBD2 might be the D (6 bases). CDR1 is SEHNR, CDR2 FQNEAQ, per germline (reference sequence). The V and J ends lost 5 bases and 5 bases respectively, with 18 bases between them. The CDR3 contains 15 residues. CDR3 DNA (partial): TGTGCCAGCAGCCCGGTAGGAGGGGCTGGGGAGACC. As protein: CASSPVGGAGET. In full, the CDR3 is CASSPVGGAGETQYF.

Remarks on this clone: The CDR3 end falls 3 residues outside the read, so it is completed with the germline J gene. V usage is TRBV19 and J usage is TRBJ1-1; D not certain. This CDR3 region has 14 residues. Between the trimmed V and J ends, which lost 6 bases and 1 base, there was a span of 12 bases. Germline V gene lookup returns CDR1 LNHDA and CDR2 SQIVND (reference sequence). CDR3 DNA, as far as it was read: TGTGCCAGTAGAGGCATAGACAAGAACACTGAA. Translated, it gives CASRGIDKNTE. The entire CDR3 sequence reads CASRGIDKNTEAFF.

A note on this clone: The read falls 3 residues short of the CDR3 end, and the missing part is taken from the germline J gene. The rearrangement links TRBV30 to TRBJ2-3, with 13 bases that match TRBD2. CDR3 length: 16 amino acids. J was trimmed by 5 bases and V by 3 bases; bases with no gene match: 8. Germline CDR1 reads GTSNPN; CDR2 reads SVGIG (reference sequence). The CDR3 sequence is CAWSRGTSGIIDTQYF. Incomplete CDR3 DNA: TGTGCCTGGAGCAGAGGGACTAGCGGGATCATAGATACG.

Regarding this clone: The read finishes 3 residues shy of the CDR3 end, and the germline J gene is used to complete it. This chain joins TRBV2 and TRBJ1-1; D ambiguous. Between the trimmed V and J ends, which lost 6 bases and 4 bases, there was a span of 3 bases. There are 10 residues in the CDR3. Germline CDR1 reads SNHLY; CDR2 reads FYNNEI. The covered CDR3 bases are TGTGCCAGCAGGGCCACTGAA. Encoded protein: CASRATE. The entire CDR3 protein reads CASRATEAFF.

Note on this clone: The read stops 3 residues short of the end of the CDR3; the missing end is completed from the germline J gene. J is TRBJ1-1 and V is TRBV2; TRBD1 is a possible D gene (5 bases). The V end lost 4 bases, the J end lost 1 base, and 10 bases lay between the germline ends. Germline CDR1 SNHLY, CDR2 FYNNEI. The CDR3 covers 14 residues. The covered CDR3 bases are TGTGCCAGCAGTGCGGGACTGACGAACACTGAA. Translation gives CASSAGLTNTE. The entire CDR3 protein is CASSAGLTNTEAFF.

For this clone: The CDR3 end falls 3 residues outside the read, so it is completed with the germline J gene. This chain uses TRBV7-9 with TRBJ2-1, with 7 bases matching TRBD2. The CDR3 is 15 amino acids. Germline V gene lookup returns CDR1 SEHNR and CDR2 FQNEAQ (reference sequence). The junction had 13 bases not matched to a gene; V was cut back by 5 bases and J by 9 bases. The chain's CDR3 is CASSLRAGDVGEQFF. Partial CDR3 DNA: TGTGCCAGCAGCCTACGGGCGGGAGATGTAGGTGAG. The full variable domain, in which reference TRBV7-9 and TRBJ2-1 provide the parts outside the CDR3, is DTGVSQNPRHKITKRGQNVTFRCDPISEHNRLYWYRQTLGQGPEFLTYFQNEAQLEKSRLLSDRFSAERPKGSFSTLEIQRTEQGDSAMYLCASSLRAGDVGEQFFGPGTRLTVL.

Note on this clone: The sequence runs out 3 residues before the end of the CDR3; the remainder is reconstructed from the germline J gene. The chain uses TRBV2 and TRBJ2-5; unclear D gene. V shed 6 bases and J shed 3 bases, with 11 bases lying between them. There are 13 residues in the CDR3. Germline CDR1 SNHLY, CDR2 FYNNEI. The covered CDR3 bases are TGTGCCAGCAGGGAACAGAGCGAAGAGACC. Encoded protein: CASREQSEET. In full, the CDR3 is CASREQSEETQYF.

Concerning this clone itself: Read coverage stops 3 residues before the CDR3 terminus; the germline J gene supplies the remainder. Other DNA sequences in this specimen translate into the identical CDR3. The J gene is TRBJ2-3, the V gene TRBV6-1; TRBD1 aligns across 7 bases. The CDR3 has 15 amino acids. The V and J ends lost 2 bases and 0 bases, in that order; junction bases with no gene match: 2. Germline V gives CDR1 MNHNS, CDR2 SASEGT. Partial CDR3 DNA: TGTGCCAGCAGTGAAAGCAGGGGGAGCACAGATACG. Amino acids: CASSESRGSTDT. In full, the CDR3 reads CASSESRGSTDTQYF.

As for this clone: The CDR3 end falls 3 residues outside the read, so it is completed with the germline J gene. V and J are TRBV29-1 and TRBJ1-2; TRBD1 might be the D (5 bases). V lost 4 bases and J lost 6, with 9 bases in between. The CDR3 consists of 11 residues. Germline V gene sequence: CDR1 SQVTM, CDR2 ANQGSEA. The sequenced CDR3 bases are TGCAGCGTTGGACAGCCCAATGGC. Translation gives CSVGQPNG. The CDR3, in full, reads CSVGQPNGYTF.

A note on this clone: Read data end 3 residues before the CDR3 end; the end is taken from the germline J gene. The gene calls are TRBV5-1 and TRBJ1-4, with 8 bases aligning to TRBD1. Germline-derived CDR1 and CDR2 are SGHRS and YFSETQ. CDR3 size: 15 residues. With 4 bases clipped from V and 8 bases from J, the junction kept 10 bases outside the gene matches. The sequenced CDR3 bases are TGCGCCAGCAGCGATGGACAGGGTCTGAACGAAAAA. Amino acids: CASSDGQGLNEK. The CDR3 reads in full as CASSDGQGLNEKLFF.

As regards this clone: A junction boundary mismatches the germline segment, possibly from a read error. Sequencing ends 3 residues short of the CDR3 end; the germline J gene provides the rest. This rearrangement joins TRBV4-2 to TRBJ2-1, with D maybe TRBD2 (6 bases). The CDR3 spans 16 residues. Germline V lookup: CDR1 LGHNA, CDR2 YNFKEQ. CDR3 protein: CASSQDVSGLNNEQFF. The CDR3 DNA, read in part, is TGCGCCAGCAGCCAAGATGTCAGCGGGCTTAACAATGAG.

On this clone itself: The missing CDR3 end, 3 residues past where the read stops, is filled in from the germline J gene. The chain links TRBV7-2 to TRBJ1-6, with 9 positions matching TRBD1. This CDR3 spans 14 amino acids. V shed 5 bases, J shed 10 bases, and the junction held 6 bases outside the gene matches. Looked up from germline, CDR1 is SGHTA and CDR2 is FQGNSA. CDR3 sequence reads: CASSPGTGKSPLHF. The DNA read from the CDR3 is TGTGCCAGCAGCCCGGGGACAGGGAAATCACCC.

Details on this clone: The DNA ends 3 residues before the CDR3 does, and the rest of the CDR3 is filled in from the germline J gene. The rearrangement uses TRBV6-2 or TRBV6-3 and TRBJ2-7; TRBD2 matches at 10 bases. The CDR3 sequence is 14 residues long. The V segment lost 1 base and the J segment 5 bases; nucleotides outside the gene matches: 2. Germline CDR1 reads MNHEY; CDR2 reads SVGEGT. The CDR3 sequence is CASSYWLAGDEQYF. CDR3 DNA, as far as it was read: TGTGCCAGCAGTTACTGGCTAGCGGGAGACGAG.

About this clone: The CDR3 end lies 3 residues beyond the end of the read and is filled in from the germline J gene. The chain carries TRBV20-1 and TRBJ1-3; unclear D gene. With 1 base removed from V and 1 base from J, the gap between germline ends came to 8 bases. The CDR3 totals 14 residues. Germline CDR1 reads DFQATT; CDR2 reads SNEGSKA (reference sequence). CDR3 DNA, as far as it was read: TGCAGTGCTAGAGGCCAGGTTTCTGGAAACACC. It yields the protein CSARGQVSGNT. The full CDR3 protein is CSARGQVSGNTIYF.

Concerning this clone itself: Read coverage stops 3 residues before the CDR3 terminus; the germline J gene supplies the remainder. The chain employs TRBV7-2 and TRBJ2-7; TRBD2 matches at 15 bases. The V gene's germline CDR1 is SGHTA and CDR2 FQGNSA. CDR3 size: 15 residues. V was clipped by 6 bases and J by 5 bases; unmatched bases: 5. CDR3 amino acids: CASRRGLAGGNEQYF. The sequenced CDR3 bases are TGTGCCAGCAGGCGGGGACTAGCGGGAGGAAACGAG.

Details on this clone: The read stops 3 residues short of the end of the CDR3; the missing end is completed from the germline J gene. The chain uses TRBV2 and TRBJ2-3; no reliable D call. Deletions cut 7 bases from V and 4 bases from J, with 9 bases between. The germline V gene encodes CDR1 SNHLY and CDR2 FYNNEI. This CDR3 is built from 12 residues. CDR3 DNA (partial): TGTGCCAGCATCCAAGCTGCAGATACG. Translating it yields CASIQAADT. The full CDR3 reads CASIQAADTQYF.

A note on this clone: The CDR3 extends 3 residues past the end of the read, so its final part is completed from the germline J gene. The rearrangement links TRBV7-3 to TRBJ2-2; TRBD2 aligns across 7 bases. The CDR3 sequence is 15 residues long. Germline trimming cut 5 bases from V and 1 base from J; bases unmatched to any gene: 4. The germline gives CDR1 SGHTA, CDR2 FQGTGA. The sequenced CDR3 bases are TGTGCCAGCAGCCCGTCTAGCGGGAACACCGGGGAG. Protein: CASSPSSGNTGE. The complete CDR3 reads CASSPSSGNTGELFF.

Concerning this clone: The read halts 3 residues ahead of the CDR3 end, with the missing end drawn from the germline J gene. V usage is TRBV19 and J usage is TRBJ2-7; 12 nucleotides align to TRBD2. Germline values: CDR1 LNHDA, CDR2 SQIVND (reference sequence). Trimming removed 3 bases from V and 5 bases from J; junction bases left unmatched: 2. The CDR3 is 14 residues long. This chain's CDR3 is CASSMRTSGNEQYF. The covered CDR3 bases are TGTGCCAGTAGTATGAGGACTAGCGGGAACGAG.

Notes on this clone: The read falls 3 residues short of the CDR3 end, and the missing part is taken from the germline J gene. The J gene is TRBJ2-5, the V gene TRBV6-1; TRBD1 might be the D (6 bases). Looked up from germline, CDR1 is MNHNS and CDR2 is SASEGT. V lost 2 bases and J lost 4, with 17 bases in between. The CDR3 sequence is 16 residues long. Incomplete CDR3 DNA: TGTGCCAGCAGTGAAAATGGGGGCCCGGCGGGAGAGACC. The encoded protein is CASSENGGPAGET. The entire CDR3 sequence reads CASSENGGPAGETQYF.

About this clone: From the germline J gene comes the end of the CDR3, since the read stops 3 residues before it. This chain joins TRBV7-3 and TRBJ1-1; 12 nucleotides align to TRBD1. The J segment lost 4 bases and the V segment lost 5 bases, leaving 11 bases of the junction unmatched. CDR3 length: 17 residues. In germline, CDR1 is SGHTA, CDR2 FQGTGA. Partial CDR3 DNA: TGTGCCAGCAGCATCTCCCGGGACAGGGGGCCTAGCACTGAA. Translating it yields CASSISRDRGPSTE. The whole CDR3 protein reads CASSISRDRGPSTEAFF.

Comments on this clone: The CDR3 extends 3 residues past the end of the read, so its final part is completed from the germline J gene. This sequence joins TRBV19 and TRBJ1-2, with TRBD1 matching 7 bases. The CDR3 is 13 residues long. With V trimmed by 8 bases and J by 2 bases, 5 bases remained unmatched. Looked up from germline, CDR1 is LNHDA and CDR2 is SQIVND (reference sequence). CDR3 in amino acids: CASRQGLNYGYTF. The DNA read from the CDR3 is TGTGCCAGTCGACAGGGCCTAAACTATGGC.

Remarks on this clone: Read coverage stops 3 residues before the CDR3 terminus; the germline J gene supplies the remainder. This chain uses TRBV7-9 with TRBJ1-4; no clear D. The CDR3 spans 15 residues. Germline V CDR1 and CDR2: SEHNR, FQNEAQ (reference sequence). V was pared by 2 bases and J by 5 bases, with 12 bases between. The CDR3 bases that were read are TGTGCCAGCAGCTTATATCTAGGAGAGAATGAAAAA. As protein: CASSLYLGENEK. From start to end, the CDR3 is CASSLYLGENEKLFF. Filled out from reference TRBV7-9 and TRBJ1-4, the complete variable domain reads DTGVSQNPRHKITKRGQNVTFRCDPISEHNRLYWYRQTLGQGPEFLTYFQNEAQLEKSRLLSDRFSAERPKGSFSTLEIQRTEQGDSAMYLCASSLYLGENEKLFFGSGTQLSVL.